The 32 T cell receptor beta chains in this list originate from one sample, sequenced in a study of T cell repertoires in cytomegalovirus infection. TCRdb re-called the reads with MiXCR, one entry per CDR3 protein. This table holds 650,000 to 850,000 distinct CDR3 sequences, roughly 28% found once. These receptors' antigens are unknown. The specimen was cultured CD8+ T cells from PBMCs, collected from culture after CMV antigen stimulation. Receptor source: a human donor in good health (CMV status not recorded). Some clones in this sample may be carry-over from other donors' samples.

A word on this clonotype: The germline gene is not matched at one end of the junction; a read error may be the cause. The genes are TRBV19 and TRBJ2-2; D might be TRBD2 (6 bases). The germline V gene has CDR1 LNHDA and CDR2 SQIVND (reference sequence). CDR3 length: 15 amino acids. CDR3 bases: TGTGCCAGTAGTATAACTAGCTTGAACACCGGGGTGCTGTTTTTT. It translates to CASSITSLNTGVLFF.

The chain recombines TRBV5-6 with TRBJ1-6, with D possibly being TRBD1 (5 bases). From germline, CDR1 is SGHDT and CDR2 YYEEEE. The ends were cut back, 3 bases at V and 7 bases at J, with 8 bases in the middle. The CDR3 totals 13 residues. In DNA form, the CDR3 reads TGTGCCAGCAGCTGGGGACCCAATTCACCCCTCCACTTT. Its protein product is CASSWGPNSPLHF.

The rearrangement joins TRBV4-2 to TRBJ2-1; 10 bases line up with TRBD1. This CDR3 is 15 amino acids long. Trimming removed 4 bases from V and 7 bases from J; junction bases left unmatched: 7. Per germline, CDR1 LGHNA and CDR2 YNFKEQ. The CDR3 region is CASSPRGTGDNEQFF. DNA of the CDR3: TGTGCCAGCAGCCCTCGCGGGACAGGGGATAATGAGCAGTTCTTC.

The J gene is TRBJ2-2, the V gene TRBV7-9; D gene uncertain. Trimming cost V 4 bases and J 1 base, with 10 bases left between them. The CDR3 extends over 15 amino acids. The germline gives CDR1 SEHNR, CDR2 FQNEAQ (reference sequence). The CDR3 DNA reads TGTGCCAGCAGCTCTTGGCAGGAGAACACCGGGGAGCTGTTTTTT. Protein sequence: CASSSWQENTGELFF.

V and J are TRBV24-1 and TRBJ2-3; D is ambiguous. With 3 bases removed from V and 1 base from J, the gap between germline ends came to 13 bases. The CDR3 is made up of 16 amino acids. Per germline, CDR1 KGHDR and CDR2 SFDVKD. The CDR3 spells CATSDPQSPGTDTQYF. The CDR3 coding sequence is TGTGCCACCAGTGATCCCCAGAGCCCTGGCACAGATACGCAGTATTTT.

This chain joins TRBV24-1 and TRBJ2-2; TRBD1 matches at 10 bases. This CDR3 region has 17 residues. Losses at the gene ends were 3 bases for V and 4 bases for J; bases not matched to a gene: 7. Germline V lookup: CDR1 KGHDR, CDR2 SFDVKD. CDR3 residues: CATSDINRDRGTGELFF. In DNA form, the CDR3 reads TGTGCCACCAGTGATATAAACCGGGACAGGGGCACCGGGGAGCTGTTTTTT.

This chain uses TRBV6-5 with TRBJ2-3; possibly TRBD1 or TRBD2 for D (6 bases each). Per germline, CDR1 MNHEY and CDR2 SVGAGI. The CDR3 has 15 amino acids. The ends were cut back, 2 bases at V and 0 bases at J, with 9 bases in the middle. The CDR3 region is CASSYGGLSTDTQYF. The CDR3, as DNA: TGTGCCAGCAGTTACGGGGGGCTCAGCACAGATACGCAGTATTTT.

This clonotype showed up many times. For the CDR3, the DNA is TGTGCCAGCAACGCGGAAGGGGCGGTCACAGATACGCAGTATTTT. Its protein is CASNAEGAVTDTQYF. The chain employs TRBV7-2 and TRBJ2-3; TRBD1 might be the D (5 bases). Germline V gives CDR1 SGHTA, CDR2 FQGNSA. The CDR3 loop spans 15 amino acids. V shed 7 bases and J shed 2 bases, with 16 bases lying between them. Full variable domain (rest looked up from reference TRBV7-2 and TRBJ2-3): GAGVSQSPSNKVTEKGKDVELRCDPISGHTALYWYRQSLGQGLEFLIYFQGNSAPDKSGLPSDRFSAERTGGSVSTLTIQRTQQEDSAVYLCASNAEGAVTDTQYFGPGTRLTVL.

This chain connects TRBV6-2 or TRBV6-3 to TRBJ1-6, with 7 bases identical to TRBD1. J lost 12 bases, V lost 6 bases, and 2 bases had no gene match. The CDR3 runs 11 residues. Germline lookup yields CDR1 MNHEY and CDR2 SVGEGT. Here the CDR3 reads CASSPGGPLHF. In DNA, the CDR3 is TGTGCCAGCAGCCCAGGGGGACCCCTCCACTTT.

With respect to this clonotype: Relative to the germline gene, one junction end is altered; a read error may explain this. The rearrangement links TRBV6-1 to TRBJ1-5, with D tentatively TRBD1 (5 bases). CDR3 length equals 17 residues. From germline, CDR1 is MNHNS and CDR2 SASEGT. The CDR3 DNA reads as TGTGCCAGCAGTGAAGCGCAGGGAGTTTATAGCAATCAGTCCCAGCATTTT. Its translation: CASSEAQGVYSNQSQHF.

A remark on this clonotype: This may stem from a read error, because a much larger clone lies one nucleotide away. In nucleotides, the CDR3 is TGTGCCAGCAGCCTAAACAGCTCCTATAATTCACCCCTCCACTTT. Its protein is CASSLNSSYNSPLHF. J is TRBJ1-6 and V is TRBV7-6; no reliable D call. Trimming removed 5 bases from V and 0 bases from J, with 8 bases in between. The CDR3 is made up of 15 amino acids. Germline assignment: CDR1 SGHVS and CDR2 FNYEAQ.

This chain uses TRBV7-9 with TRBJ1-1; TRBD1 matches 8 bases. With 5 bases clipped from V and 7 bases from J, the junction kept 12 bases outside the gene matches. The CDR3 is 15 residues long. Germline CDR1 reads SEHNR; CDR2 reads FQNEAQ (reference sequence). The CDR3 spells CASSPAGQGAVEAFF. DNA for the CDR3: TGTGCCAGCAGCCCTGCGGGGCAGGGGGCAGTTGAAGCTTTCTTT. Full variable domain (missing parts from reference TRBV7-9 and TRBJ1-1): DTGVSQNPRHKITKRGQNVTFRCDPISEHNRLYWYRQTLGQGPEFLTYFQNEAQLEKSRLLSDRFSAERPKGSFSTLEIQRTEQGDSAMYLCASSPAGQGAVEAFFGQGTRLTVV.

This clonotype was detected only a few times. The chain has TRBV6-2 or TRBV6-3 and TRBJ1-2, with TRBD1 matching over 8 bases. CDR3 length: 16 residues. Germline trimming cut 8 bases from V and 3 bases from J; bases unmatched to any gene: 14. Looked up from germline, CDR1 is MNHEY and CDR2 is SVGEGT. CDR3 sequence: CASGTGYPGQDYGYTF. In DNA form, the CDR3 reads TGTGCCAGCGGGACGGGTTACCCGGGACAGGACTATGGCTACACCTTC.

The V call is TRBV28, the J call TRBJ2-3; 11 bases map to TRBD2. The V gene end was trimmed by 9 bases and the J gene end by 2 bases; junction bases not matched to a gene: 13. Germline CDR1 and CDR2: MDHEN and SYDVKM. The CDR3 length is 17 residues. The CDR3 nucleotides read TGTGCCAGTGACTCTAGGACTAGCGGGCATGTCACAGATACGCAGTATTTT. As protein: CASDSRTSGHVTDTQYF.

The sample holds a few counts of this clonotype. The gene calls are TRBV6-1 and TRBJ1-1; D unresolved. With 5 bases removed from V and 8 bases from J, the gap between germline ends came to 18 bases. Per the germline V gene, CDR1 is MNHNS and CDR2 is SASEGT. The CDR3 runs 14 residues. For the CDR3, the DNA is TGTGCCAGCAGTTCTAGATCGGGGAACAAAGAAGCTTTCTTT. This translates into CASSSRSGNKEAFF.

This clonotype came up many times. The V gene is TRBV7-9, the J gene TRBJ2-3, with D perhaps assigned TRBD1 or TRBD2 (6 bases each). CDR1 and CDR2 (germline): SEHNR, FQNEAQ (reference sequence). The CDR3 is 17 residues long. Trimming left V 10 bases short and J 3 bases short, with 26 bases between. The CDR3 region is CATTLGGKAADTDTQYF. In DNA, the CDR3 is TGTGCCACCACACTAGGGGGGAAAGCGGCCGATACAGATACGCAGTATTTT.

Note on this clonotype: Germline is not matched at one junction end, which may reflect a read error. The CDR3 nucleotides read TGTGCCAGCAGCTTAGGGAGGAACGCTGAAGCTTTCTTT. Translation gives CASSLGRNAEAFF. The chain couples TRBV11-2 to TRBJ1-1; D not certain. The CDR3 is made up of 13 amino acids. CDR1 and CDR2 from the germline V gene are SGHAT and FQNNGV. Using reference TRBV11-2 and TRBJ1-1 for the parts outside the CDR3, the full variable domain is EAGVAQSPRYKIIEKRQSVAFWCNPISGHATLYWYQQILGQGPKLLIQFQNNGVVDDSQLPKDRFSAERLKGVDSTLKIQPAKLEDSAVYLCASSLGRNAEAFFGQGTRLTVV.

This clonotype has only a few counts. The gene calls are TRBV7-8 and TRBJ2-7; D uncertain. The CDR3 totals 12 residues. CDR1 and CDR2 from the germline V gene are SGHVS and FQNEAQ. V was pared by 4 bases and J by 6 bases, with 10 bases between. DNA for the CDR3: TGTGCCAGCAGCTCCTGGGGATTCGAGCAGTACTTC. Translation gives CASSSWGFEQYF.

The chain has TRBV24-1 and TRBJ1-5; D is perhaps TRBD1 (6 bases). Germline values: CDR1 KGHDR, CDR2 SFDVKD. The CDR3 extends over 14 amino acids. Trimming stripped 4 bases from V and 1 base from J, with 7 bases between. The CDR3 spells CATSDQGSNQPQHF. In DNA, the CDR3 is TGTGCCACCAGTGACCAGGGGAGCAATCAGCCCCAGCATTTT.

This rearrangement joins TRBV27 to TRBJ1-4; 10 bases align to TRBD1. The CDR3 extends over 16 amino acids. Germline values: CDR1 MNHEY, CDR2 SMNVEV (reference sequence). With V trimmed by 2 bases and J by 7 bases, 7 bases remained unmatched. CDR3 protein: CASSLTDRGRVEKLFF. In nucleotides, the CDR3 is TGTGCCAGCAGTTTAACTGACAGGGGGCGGGTTGAAAAACTGTTTTTT.

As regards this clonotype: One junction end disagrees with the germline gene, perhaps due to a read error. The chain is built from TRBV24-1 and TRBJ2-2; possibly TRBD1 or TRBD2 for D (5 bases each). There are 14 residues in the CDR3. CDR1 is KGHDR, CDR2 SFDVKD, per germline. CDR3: CATSDFSGTGALFF. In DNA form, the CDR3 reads TGTGCCACCAGTGATTTTTCTGGAACCGGGGCGCTGTTTTTT.

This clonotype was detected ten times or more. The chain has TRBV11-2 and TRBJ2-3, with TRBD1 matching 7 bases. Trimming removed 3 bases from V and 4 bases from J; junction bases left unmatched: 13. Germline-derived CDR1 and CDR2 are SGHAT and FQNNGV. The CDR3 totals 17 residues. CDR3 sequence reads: CASSFRGRGLGADTQYF. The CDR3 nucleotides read TGTGCCAGCAGCTTTCGCGGAAGGGGGCTAGGGGCAGATACGCAGTATTTT.

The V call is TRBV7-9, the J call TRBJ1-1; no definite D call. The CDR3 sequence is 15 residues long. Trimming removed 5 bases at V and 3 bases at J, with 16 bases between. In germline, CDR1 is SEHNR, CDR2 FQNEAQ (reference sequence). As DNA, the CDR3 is TGTGCCAGCAGCCCGCGGGCATACCGGGACACTGAAGCTTTCTTT. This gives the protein CASSPRAYRDTEAFF. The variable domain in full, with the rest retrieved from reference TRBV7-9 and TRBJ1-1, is DTGVSQNPRHKITKRGQNVTFRCDPISEHNRLYWYRQTLGQGPEFLTYFQNEAQLEKSRLLSDRFSAERPKGSFSTLEIQRTEQGDSAMYLCASSPRAYRDTEAFFGQGTRLTVV.

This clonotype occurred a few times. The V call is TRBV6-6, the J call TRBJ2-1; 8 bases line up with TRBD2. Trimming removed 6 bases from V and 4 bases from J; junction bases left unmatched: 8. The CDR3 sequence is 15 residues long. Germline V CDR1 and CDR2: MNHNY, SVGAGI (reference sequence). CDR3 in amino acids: CASSPGRGKYNEQFF. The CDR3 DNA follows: TGTGCCAGCAGCCCCGGGAGGGGCAAATACAATGAGCAGTTCTTC.

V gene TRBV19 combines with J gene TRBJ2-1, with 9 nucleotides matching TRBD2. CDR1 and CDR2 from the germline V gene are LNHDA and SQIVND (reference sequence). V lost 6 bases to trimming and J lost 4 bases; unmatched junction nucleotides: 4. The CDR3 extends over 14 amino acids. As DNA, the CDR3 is TGTGCCAGTAGGGTTAGCGGGAGATACAATGAGCAGTTCTTC. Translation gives CASRVSGRYNEQFF.

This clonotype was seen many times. The DNA of the CDR3 is TGTGCCAGCAGCTTCCTAGCGGGGGGTAACAATGAGCAGTTCTTC. This sequence encodes CASSFLAGGNNEQFF. The chain has TRBV7-6 and TRBJ2-1; 11 bases line up with TRBD2. The CDR3 spans 15 residues. V shed 3 bases, J shed 5 bases, and the junction held 3 bases outside the gene matches. From germline, CDR1 is SGHVS and CDR2 FNYEAQ.

In DNA form, the CDR3 reads TGTGCCAGCAGCCTAGCGAGTAGCTCCTACGAGCAGTACGTC. Encoded protein: CASSLASSSYEQYV. The chain carries TRBV6-8 and TRBJ2-7, with D possibly matching TRBD2 (6 bases). The V gene lost 6 bases and the J gene lost 0 bases, with 12 bases spanning the gap. This CDR3 comprises 14 residues. The V gene's germline CDR1 is MNHGY and CDR2 SAAAGT.

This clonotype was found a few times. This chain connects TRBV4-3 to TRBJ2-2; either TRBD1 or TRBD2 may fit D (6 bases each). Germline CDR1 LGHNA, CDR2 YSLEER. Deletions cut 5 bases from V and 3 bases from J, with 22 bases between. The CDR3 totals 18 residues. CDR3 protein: CASSTRTRSGAYTGELFF. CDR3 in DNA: TGCGCCAGCAGCACGCGTACCAGATCGGGGGCCTACACCGGGGAGCTGTTTTTT.

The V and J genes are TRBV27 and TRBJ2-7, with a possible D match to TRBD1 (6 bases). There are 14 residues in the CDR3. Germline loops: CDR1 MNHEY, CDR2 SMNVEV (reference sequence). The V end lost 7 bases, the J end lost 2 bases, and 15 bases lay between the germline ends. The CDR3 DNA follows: TGTGCCAGCAAGATACTGGACAGCGCCTACGAGCAGTACTTC. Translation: CASKILDSAYEQYF.

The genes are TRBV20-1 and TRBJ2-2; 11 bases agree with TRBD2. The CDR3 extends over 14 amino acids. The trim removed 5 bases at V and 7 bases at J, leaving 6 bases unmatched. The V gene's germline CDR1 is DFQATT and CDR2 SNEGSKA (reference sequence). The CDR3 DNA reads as TGCAGTGCTCTATTTGGACTAGCGGGCGGGGAGCTGTTTTTT. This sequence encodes CSALFGLAGGELFF.

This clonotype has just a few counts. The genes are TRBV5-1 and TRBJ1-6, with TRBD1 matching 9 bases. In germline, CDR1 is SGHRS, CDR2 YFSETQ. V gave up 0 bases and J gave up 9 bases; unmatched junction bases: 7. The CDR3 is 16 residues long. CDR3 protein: CASSLDGQGLRSPLHF. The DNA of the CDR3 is TGCGCCAGCAGCTTGGACGGACAGGGGCTTCGTTCACCCCTCCACTTT. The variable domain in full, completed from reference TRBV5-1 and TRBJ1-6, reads KAGVTQTPRYLIKTRGQQVTLSCSPISGHRSVSWYQQTPGQGLQFLFEYFSETQRNKGNFPGRFSGRQFSNSRSEMNVSTLELGDSALYLCASSLDGQGLRSPLHFGNGTRLTVT.

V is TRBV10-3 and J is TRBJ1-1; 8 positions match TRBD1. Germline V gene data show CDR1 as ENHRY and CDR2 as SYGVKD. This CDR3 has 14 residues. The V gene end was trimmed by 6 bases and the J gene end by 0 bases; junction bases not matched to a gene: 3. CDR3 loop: CAIRGDRMNTEAFF. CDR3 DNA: TGTGCCATCAGGGGGGACAGGATGAACACTGAAGCTTTCTTT.